Listed here is a single T cell receptor beta chain. The data stem from a study of blood T cell repertoires in COVID-19. For the study at large: PBMCs, B-cell-depleted T cells, or T cells provided the cDNA or gDNA that made up the material.

V shed 4 bases and J shed 0 bases, with 6 bases lying between them. The germline CDR1 and CDR2 sequences are MRHNA and SNTAGT. The CDR3 has 14 amino acids. TCRdb keeps only in-frame clones here, not all; method: immunoSEQ multiplex PCR. The sample includes some 160,000 clones, 65% to 85% seen only once; the top ten take 5%. The receptor was derived from a woman aged 45-59 years with acute or convalescent COVID-19. The sample was peripheral blood. This chain uses TRBV6-4 with TRBJ2-2; a weak D match, TRBD1 (5 bases). The CDR3 here is CASSGTTNTGELFF. The CDR3 region has the DNA TGTGCCAGCAGTGGGACAACGAACACCGGGGAGCTGTTTTTT.